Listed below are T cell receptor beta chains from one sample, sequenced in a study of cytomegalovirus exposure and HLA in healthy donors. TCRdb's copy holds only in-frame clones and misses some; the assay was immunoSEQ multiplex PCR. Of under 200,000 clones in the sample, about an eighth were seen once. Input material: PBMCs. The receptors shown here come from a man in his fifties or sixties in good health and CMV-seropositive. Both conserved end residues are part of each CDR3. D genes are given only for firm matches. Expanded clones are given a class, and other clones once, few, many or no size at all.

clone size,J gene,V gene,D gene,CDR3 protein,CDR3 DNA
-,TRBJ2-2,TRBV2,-,CASIGLPNTGELFF,TGTGCCAGCATTGGACTACCGAACACCGGGGAGCTGTTTTTT
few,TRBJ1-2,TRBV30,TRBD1,CAWSMSDRSYTF,TGTGCCTGGAGCATGTCGGACAGGAGCTACACCTTC
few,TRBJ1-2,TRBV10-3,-,CAISEGGNYGYTF,TGTGCCATCAGTGAGGGGGGGAACTATGGCTACACCTTC
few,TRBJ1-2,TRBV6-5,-,CASGHGFYGYTF,TGTGCCAGCGGACACGGCTTCTATGGCTACACCTTC
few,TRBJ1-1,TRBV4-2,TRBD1,CASSQEGVQGDAEAFF,TGTGCCAGCAGCCAAGAAGGGGTACAGGGGGACGCTGAAGCTTTCTTT
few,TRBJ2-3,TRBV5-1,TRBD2,CASSPRAGRDSTDTQYF,TGCGCCAGCAGCCCCAGGGCAGGGAGGGATAGCACAGATACGCAGTATTTT
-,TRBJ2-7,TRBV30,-,CAWSPDSPRAYEQYF,TGTGCCTGGAGCCCCGATAGTCCACGGGCCTACGAGCAGTACTTC
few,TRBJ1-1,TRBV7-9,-,CASSSGTLGAFF,TGTGCCAGCAGCTCGGGTACGCTGGGTGCTTTCTTT
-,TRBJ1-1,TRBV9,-,CASSVVAGGPLGNTEAFF,TGTGCCAGCAGCGTAGTAGCCGGGGGGCCTCTGGGGAACACTGAAGCTTTCTTT
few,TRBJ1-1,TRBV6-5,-,CASSSAGTEAFF,TGTGCCAGCAGTTCCGCGGGGACTGAAGCTTTCTTT
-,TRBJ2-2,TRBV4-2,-,CASSQERGSGELFF,TGTGCCAGCAGCCAAGAGAGAGGGTCCGGGGAGCTGTTTTTT
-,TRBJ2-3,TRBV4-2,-,CASSQDGGGGGPTQYF,TGTGCCAGCAGCCAAGATGGGGGCGGGGGAGGCCCTACGCAGTATTTT
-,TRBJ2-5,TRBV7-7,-,CASSHSSGVRETQYF,TGTGCCAGCAGCCATTCAAGCGGTGTGAGAGAGACCCAGTACTTC
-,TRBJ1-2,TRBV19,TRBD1,CASSTSDRFLDGYTF,TGTGCCAGTAGTACCTCGGACAGGTTTCTCGATGGCTACACCTTC
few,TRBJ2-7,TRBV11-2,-,CASSLEPSVGSEQYF,TGTGCCAGCAGCTTAGAACCATCGGTGGGGAGCGAGCAGTACTTC
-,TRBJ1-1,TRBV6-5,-,CASSYLGGAQEAFF,TGTGCCAGCAGTTACTTGGGAGGGGCACAAGAAGCTTTCTTT
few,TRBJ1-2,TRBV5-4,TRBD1,CASSSQTGVYGYTF,TGTGCCAGCAGCTCCCAAACAGGGGTCTATGGCTACACCTTC
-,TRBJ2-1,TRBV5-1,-,CASSLVLGGGNEQFF,TGCGCCAGCAGCTTGGTCCTCGGCGGTGGAAATGAGCAGTTCTTC
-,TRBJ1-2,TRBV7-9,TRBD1,CATSGQATFNYGYTF,TGTGCCACCTCAGGACAGGCCACATTTAACTATGGCTACACCTTC
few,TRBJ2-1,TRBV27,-,CASTSDFYNEQFF,TGTGCCAGCACCTCCGACTTCTACAATGAGCAGTTCTTC
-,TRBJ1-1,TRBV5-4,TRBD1,CASSLTGGAWTEAFF,TGTGCCAGCAGCCTAACAGGGGGTGCGTGGACTGAAGCTTTCTTT
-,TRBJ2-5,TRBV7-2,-,CASSRRVGYQETQYF,TGTGCCAGCAGCCGGAGGGTGGGGTACCAAGAGACCCAGTACTTC
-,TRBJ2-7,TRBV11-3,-,CASSSGYEQYF,TGTGCCAGCAGCTCGGGCTACGAGCAGTACTTC
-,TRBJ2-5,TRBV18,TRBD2,CASFLTSNQETQYF,TGTGCCAGTTTTCTGACTAGCAACCAAGAGACCCAGTACTTC
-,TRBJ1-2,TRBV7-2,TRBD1,CASNPRTGEIYGYTF,TGTGCCAGCAACCCGAGGACAGGGGAGATCTATGGCTACACCTTC
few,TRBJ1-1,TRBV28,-,CATTLPGQPTEAFF,TGTGCCACCACCTTACCGGGACAACCGACTGAAGCTTTCTTT
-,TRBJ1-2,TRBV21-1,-,CASSLQGPYGYTF,TGTGCCAGCAGCCTACAGGGTCCCTATGGCTACACCTTC
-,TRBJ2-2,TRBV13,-,CASSLLGSAGTGELFF,TGTGCCAGCAGCTTATTAGGGTCCGCGGGCACCGGGGAGCTGTTTTTT
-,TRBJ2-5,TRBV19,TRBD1,CASSTGGSQETQYF,TGTGCCAGCTCGACAGGGGGGAGTCAAGAGACCCAGTACTTC
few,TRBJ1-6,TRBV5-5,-,CASSFFWGSLGSPLHF,TGTGCCAGCAGCTTCTTTTGGGGCTCCTTGGGTTCACCCCTCCACTTT
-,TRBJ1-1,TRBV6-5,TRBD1,CASRRTGVVTEAFF,TGTGCCAGCAGGAGGACAGGCGTGGTGACTGAAGCTTTCTTT
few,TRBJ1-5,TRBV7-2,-,CASSLVQVRQPQHF,TGTGCCAGCAGCTTAGTACAGGTGCGGCAGCCCCAGCATTTT
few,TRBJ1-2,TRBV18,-,CASSPRIQVDGYTF,TGTGCCAGCTCACCACGGATACAGGTGGATGGCTACACCTTC
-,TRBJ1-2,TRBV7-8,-,CASNRIRTGTSGYTF,TGTGCCAGCAACCGGATTCGGACGGGAACTAGTGGCTACACCTTC
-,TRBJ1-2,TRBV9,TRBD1,CASSVEGQGWRGYTF,TGTGCCAGCAGCGTAGAGGGACAGGGGTGGCGTGGCTACACCTTC
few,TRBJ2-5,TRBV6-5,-,CASRSTGLGETQYF,TGTGCCAGCAGGTCTACAGGTTTGGGGGAGACCCAGTACTTC
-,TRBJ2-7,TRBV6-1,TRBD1,CASSLGTGNYEQYF,TGTGCCAGCAGTCTCGGGACAGGGAACTACGAGCAGTACTTC
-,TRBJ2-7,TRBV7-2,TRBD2,CASSLDPVFGGSEQYF,TGTGCCAGCAGCTTAGACCCGGTCTTCGGGGGGTCCGAGCAGTACTTC
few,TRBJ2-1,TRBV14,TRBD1,CASSQERGPSFYNEQFF,TGTGCCAGCAGCCAAGAGAGGGGGCCCTCATTCTACAATGAGCAGTTCTTC
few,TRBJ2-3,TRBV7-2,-,CASSSGQLTDTQYF,TGTGCCAGCAGCTCCGGACAGCTCACAGATACGCAGTATTTT
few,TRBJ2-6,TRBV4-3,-,CASSQLPGVSSGANVLTF,TGCGCCAGCAGCCAACTTCCCGGAGTTAGCTCTGGGGCCAACGTCCTGACTTTC